The rows below give T cell receptor beta chains drawn from one sample of a study of T cell repertoires in cytomegalovirus infection. One entry per CDR3 protein results from TCRdb running MiXCR on the reads. Of more than 650,000 distinct CDR3 sequences listed, 35% to 45% are singletons. Sequenced: PBMCs. The receptors originated from a human donor in good health (CMV status not recorded). Some clones in this sample may be carry-over from other donors' samples. Each CDR3 is given with its conserved first and last residue. The D gene is left open where the match is weak. Size tells how often a clone was seen (once, few, many) or the class of an expanded clone, and some rows leave it out.

clone_size j_call d_call v_call cdr3_aa cdr3_nt
many TRBJ1-2 NA TRBV7-2 CASSLVSSDGGGYTF TGTGCCAGCAGCTTAGTTTCCTCCGACGGTGGTGGCTACACCTTC
NA TRBJ1-1 NA TRBV4-1 CASSQVGGMNTEAFF TGCGCCAGCAGCCAAGTCGGGGGGATGAACACTGAAGCTTTCTTT
many TRBJ2-1 TRBD1 TRBV7-8 CASSWTGAENPMGQFF TGTGCCAGCAGCTGGACAGGGGCCGAAAATCCAATGGGGCAGTTCTTC
many TRBJ2-7 TRBD2 TRBV7-2 CASSSASGRAPLEQYF TGTGCCAGCAGCTCCGCCAGCGGGAGGGCCCCGCTCGAGCAGTACTTC
few TRBJ1-1 NA TRBV7-3 CASSPPASSWDTEAFF TGTGCCAGCAGCCCACCGGCCTCCAGTTGGGACACTGAAGCTTTCTTT
many TRBJ2-2 NA TRBV7-7 CASSLTQNTGELFF TGTGCTAGCAGCTTAACGCAGAACACCGGGGAGCTGTTTTTT
few TRBJ1-5 NA TRBV28 CASSLIQDSYSNQPQHF TGTGCCAGCAGCCTAATCCAGGACAGCTATAGCAATCAGCCCCAGCATTTT
NA TRBJ2-3 TRBD2 TRBV11-2 CASSDKTSGRRKDTQYF TGTGCCAGCAGCGACAAAACTAGCGGGAGAAGAAAAGATACGCAGTATTTT
few TRBJ2-3 TRBD2 TRBV7-3 CASSSGGAQDTQYF TGTGCCAGCAGCAGCGGGGGGGCCCAAGATACGCAGTATTTT
many TRBJ2-6 NA TRBV7-2 CASIVGGANVLTF TGTGCCAGCATCGTAGGGGGGGCCAACGTCCTGACTTTC
many TRBJ2-2 NA TRBV11-3 CASSLVSAGMDGELFF TGTGCCAGCAGCTTAGTGTCGGCAGGGATGGACGGGGAGCTGTTTTTT
NA TRBJ1-1 NA TRBV7-9 CASSPQDGSMNTEAFF TGTGCCAGCAGCCCCCAGGATGGCTCGATGAACACTGAAGCTTTCTTT
few TRBJ2-1 NA TRBV7-2 CASSPLRTYNEQFF TGTGCCAGCAGCCCTTTGCGGACTTACAATGAGCAGTTCTTC
few TRBJ1-5 TRBD1 TRBV2 CASSRGQGGGNQPQHF TGTGCCAGCAGTCGAGGACAGGGAGGAGGCAATCAGCCCCAGCATTTT
few TRBJ1-4 NA TRBV4-1 CASSQDHSRDLPEKLFF TGCGCCAGCAGCCAAGATCACAGCAGGGACCTTCCGGAAAAACTGTTTTTT
few TRBJ2-1 TRBD1 TRBV6-1 CASSDFLRDRNYNEQFF TGTGCCAGCAGTGATTTCCTCCGGGACAGAAACTACAATGAGCAGTTCTTC
NA TRBJ1-1 NA TRBV5-4 CASSLDEQGGTEAFF TGTGCCAGCAGCTTGGACGAGCAGGGTGGGACTGAAGCTTTCTTT
NA TRBJ1-6 NA TRBV7-9 CASSLGPTNNSPLHF TGTGCCAGCAGCTTAGGACCCACGAATAATTCACCCCTCCACTTT
few TRBJ2-1 NA TRBV11-2 CASSLEGWGNEQFF TGTGCCAGCAGCTTAGAGGGGTGGGGCAATGAGCAGTTCTTC
NA TRBJ1-4 NA TRBV28 CASSSPNEKLFF TGTGCCAGCAGTTCCCCGAATGAAAAACTGTTTTTT
NA TRBJ2-3 TRBD2 TRBV12-3/TRBV12-4 CASGLFLAGWADTQYF TGTGCCAGCGGGCTATTTCTAGCGGGGTGGGCAGATACGCAGTATTTT
few TRBJ2-7 TRBD2 TRBV14 CASSQDRLAGASRPYEQYF TGTGCCAGCAGCCAAGACCGGCTAGCGGGGGCCTCAAGACCCTACGAGCAGTACTTC
NA TRBJ2-5 NA TRBV12-5 CASGTDIETQYF TGTGCTAGTGGGACTGATATAGAGACCCAGTACTTC
few TRBJ1-1 NA TRBV12-3/TRBV12-4 CASSLRGVLRGEAFF TGTGCCAGCAGTTTAAGGGGGGTCCTTCGTGGAGAAGCTTTCTTT
many TRBJ2-7 NA TRBV6-1 CASSEKFWAEQYF TGTGCCAGCAGTGAAAAGTTTTGGGCTGAGCAGTACTTC
once TRBJ2-7 TRBD1 TRBV28 CASSSHGQGRTYEQYF TGTGCCAGCAGTTCGCACGGACAGGGGAGGACCTACGAGCAGTACTTC
NA TRBJ1-1 NA TRBV27 CASSPQYDTEAFF TGTGCCAGCAGTCCCCAGTACGACACTGAAGCTTTCTTT
NA TRBJ2-3 NA TRBV7-3 CASSFMNAQYF TGTGCCAGCAGCTTTATGAACGCGCAGTATTTT
NA TRBJ2-1 NA TRBV7-3 CASSLERVYEQFF TGTGCCAGCAGCTTAGAGAGGGTTTATGAGCAGTTCTTC
few TRBJ2-3 NA TRBV19 CATSGFVDTQYF TGTGCCACCTCCGGGTTTGTCGATACGCAGTATTTT
NA TRBJ2-3 NA TRBV9 CASSVARGTDTQYF TGTGCCAGCAGCGTAGCTCGGGGGACAGATACGCAGTATTTT
NA TRBJ1-5 NA TRBV28 CASSTSEGLGQPQHF TGTGCCAGCAGTACCTCGGAGGGGCTGGGTCAGCCCCAGCATTTT
once TRBJ1-2 TRBD1 TRBV5-4 CASSGFPGQQIYGYTF TGTGCCAGCAGCGGGTTCCCGGGACAGCAGATCTATGGCTACACCTTC
NA TRBJ1-1 NA TRBV15 CATSTWGVKGNMNTEAFF TGTGCCACCAGCACCTGGGGGGTAAAGGGGAACATGAACACTGAAGCTTTCTTT
few TRBJ2-1 TRBD1 TRBV18 CASSLDRDEYNEQFF TGTGCCAGCTCACTAGACAGGGACGAATACAATGAGCAGTTCTTC
NA TRBJ2-2 NA TRBV19 CASSSTPVTGELFF TGTGCCAGTAGCTCCACTCCCGTAACCGGGGAGCTGTTTTTT
NA TRBJ1-5 NA TRBV7-8 CASSQGRRGSSNQPQHF TGTGCCAGCAGCCAGGGGCGGAGGGGCTCTAGCAATCAGCCCCAGCATTTT
NA TRBJ1-1 NA TRBV7-3 CASSPRGHENTEAFF TGTGCCAGCAGCCCGCGGGGACACGAGAACACTGAAGCTTTCTTT
NA TRBJ2-1 NA TRBV29-1 CSVDKSRSYNEQFF TGCAGCGTTGATAAGTCGCGGTCCTACAATGAGCAGTTCTTC
NA TRBJ1-2 NA TRBV7-6 CASSLAEGSWYGYTF TGTGCCAGCAGCTTAGCGGAGGGAAGTTGGTATGGCTACACCTTC
NA TRBJ2-1 NA TRBV19 CASSNRLGSFSYEQFF TGTGCCAGTAGTAACAGACTAGGATCCTTTTCCTATGAGCAGTTCTTC
NA TRBJ2-1 NA TRBV24-1 CATSASITNEQFF TGTGCCACCAGTGCTTCCATTACCAATGAGCAGTTCTTC
NA TRBJ2-7 TRBD2 TRBV28 CASSLWREVYEQYF TGTGCCAGCAGTTTGTGGCGGGAGGTCTACGAGCAGTACTTC
many TRBJ1-2 TRBD1 TRBV6-1 CASARQGSSGGYTF TGTGCCAGCGCTAGACAGGGATCCTCTGGTGGCTACACCTTC
NA TRBJ2-1 NA TRBV12-3/TRBV12-4 CATTRQRDIGNEQFF TGTGCCACTACACGACAGCGTGATATTGGCAATGAGCAGTTCTTC
NA TRBJ1-5 NA TRBV12-3/TRBV12-4 CASSERQFYQPQHF TGTGCCAGCAGTGAGAGACAGTTTTATCAGCCCCAGCATTTT
NA TRBJ2-7 NA TRBV18 CASSPPRQYEQYF TGTGCCAGCTCACCACCGAGGCAGTACGAGCAGTACTTC
few TRBJ2-1 NA TRBV19 CASSIDPRTNSYNEQFF TGTGCCAGTAGTATAGACCCACGGACGAATTCCTACAATGAGCAGTTCTTC
few TRBJ2-5 NA TRBV7-9 CASSLDGSPRPQYF TGTGCCAGCAGCTTAGACGGGAGCCCAAGGCCCCAGTACTTC
NA TRBJ2-7 TRBD1 TRBV5-5 CASSASGTGFREDEQYF TGTGCCAGCAGCGCGTCCGGGACAGGGTTCCGAGAGGATGAGCAGTACTTC
NA TRBJ1-5 NA TRBV19 CASSRENKEPQHF TGTGCCAGTAGTAGGGAGAACAAAGAACCCCAGCATTTT
NA TRBJ1-5 NA TRBV6-8 CASQDYSNKPQHF TGTGCCAGCCAAGACTATAGCAATAAGCCCCAGCATTTT
NA TRBJ1-3 TRBD1 TRBV6-8 CASKRGQSGNTIYF TGTGCCAGCAAAAGGGGACAGTCTGGAAACACCATATATTTT
NA TRBJ2-7 TRBD1 TRBV5-5 CASSLVGTGSYEQYF TGTGCCAGCAGCTTGGTAGGGACAGGGAGCTACGAGCAGTACTTC